These 23 T cell receptor beta chains were all obtained from the same sample, sequenced in a study of T cell responses to AZD1222 COVID-19 vaccine (dated by TCRdb to the early 2020s). What the time point label conveys for this sample: baseline before first vaccination. Receptor amplification or capture employed the immunoSEQ multiplex PCR assay. TCRdb stores this immuneACCESS table with in-frame sequences only. Part of the clones is absent; in the studies checked, under half of the shortfall reflects unresolved V genes, and no reason is known for the rest. The sample yields roughly 130,000 clones; around 94% were counted once. The top ten clonotypes cover 6% to 7% of the sample. This specimen consisted of peripheral blood, obtained on day 0 of AZD1222 vaccination. These receptors all come from an adult in good health.

This rearrangement joins TRBV28 to TRBJ1-5, with a weak D call TRBD1 (5 bases). Trimming pared 2 bases from V and 4 bases from J, leaving 9 bases between. Germline CDR1 reads MDHEN; CDR2 reads SYDVKM. The CDR3 is 14 residues long. The CDR3 coding sequence is TGTGCCAGCAGTTTACCGGCAGGGAATCAGCCCCAGCATTTT. This translates into CASSLPAGNQPQHF.

The V call is TRBV7-8, the J call TRBJ2-6; D not resolved. The CDR3 contains 12 residues. Germline V gives CDR1 SGHVS, CDR2 FQNEAQ. V was shortened by 1 base and J by 10 bases, with 5 bases between the two germline ends. CDR3 sequence: CASSLGTNVLTF. DNA of the CDR3: TGTGCCAGCAGCTTAGGCACGAACGTCCTGACTTTC. The variable domain in full, with the rest retrieved from reference TRBV7-8 and TRBJ2-6, is GAGVSQSPRYKVAKRGQDVALRCDPISGHVSLFWYQQALGQGPEFLTYFQNEAQLDKSGLPSDRFFAERPEGSVSTLKIQRTQQEDSAVYLCASSLGTNVLTFGAGSRLTVL.

This clone was recorded only once. The gene calls are TRBV12-3 or TRBV12-4 and TRBJ1-2; 8 bases match TRBD1. V lost 6 bases, J lost 3 bases, and 3 bases stayed unmatched. The CDR3 runs to 13 residues. CDR3 amino acids: CASSGQGDYGYTF. The CDR3 DNA reads as TGTGCCAGCAGCGGACAGGGCGACTATGGCTACACCTTC.

The genes are TRBV30 and TRBJ2-1, with 10 nucleotides matching TRBD1. Germline CDR1 GTSNPN, CDR2 SVGIG (reference sequence). J lost 6 bases, V lost 4 bases, and 9 bases had no gene match. The CDR3 sequence is 15 residues long. The CDR3 DNA sequence: TGTGCCTGGACCGCGACAGGGGGCGCAGGCAATGAGCAGTTCTTC. This translates into CAWTATGGAGNEQFF.

This chain uses TRBV19 with TRBJ2-3; no clear D gene. The CDR3 extends over 17 amino acids. Germline assignment: CDR1 LNHDA and CDR2 SQIVND (reference sequence). V was trimmed by 6 bases and J by 3 bases, leaving 22 bases between them. The CDR3 reads CASRPPLEVWATDTQYF. The DNA for the CDR3 is TGTGCCAGTAGACCCCCCCTTGAGGTCTGGGCGACAGATACGCAGTATTTT.

CDR3 residues: CASSQDFWQPQHF. For the CDR3, the DNA is TGCGCCAGCAGCCAAGACTTTTGGCAGCCCCAGCATTTT. This rearrangement joins TRBV4-1 to TRBJ1-5; D is unresolved. The CDR3 has 13 residues. V lost 0 bases and J 7 bases, leaving 7 bases between the germline ends. Per germline, CDR1 MGHRA and CDR2 YSYEKL.

This chain links TRBV7-2 with TRBJ1-3; no reliable D call. Germline V gene lookup returns CDR1 SGHTA and CDR2 FQGNSA. This CDR3 spans 13 amino acids. Trimming shortened V by 6 bases and J by 1 base, and 7 bases separated the two germline ends. The CDR3 nucleotides are TGTGCCAGCAGGAGGGATTCTGGAAACACCATATATTTT. Protein product: CASRRDSGNTIYF.

This clone appeared a few times. The chain couples TRBV19 to TRBJ2-7; 13 bases line up with TRBD2. Per germline, CDR1 LNHDA and CDR2 SQIVND (reference sequence). Trimming at V came to 6 bases and at J to 2 bases, leaving 7 bases not matched to a gene. CDR3 length equals 16 residues. CDR3 nucleotide sequence: TGTGCCAGTAGCGTTAGCGGACTAGCGGGGGCCTACGAGCAGTACTTC. It is translated as CASSVSGLAGAYEQYF.

The rearrangement links TRBV2 to TRBJ1-5, with 10 bases aligning to TRBD1. This CDR3 is 17 amino acids long. Germline-derived CDR1 and CDR2 are SNHLY and FYNNEI. Trimming cost V 3 bases and J 3 bases; bases outside gene matches: 8. CDR3 bases: TGTGCCAGCAGTGAGGGCGGGACAGGGGCCCTCAATCAGCCCCAGCATTTT. Its translation: CASSEGGTGALNQPQHF.

The J gene is TRBJ2-7, the V gene TRBV6-5; D tentatively reads TRBD1 or TRBD2 (5 bases each). The CDR3 spans 14 residues. Germline lookup yields CDR1 MNHEY and CDR2 SVGAGI. V lost 5 bases and J lost 0, with 11 bases in between. The CDR3: CASSMGRISYEQYF. DNA for the CDR3: TGTGCCAGCAGTATGGGACGTATCTCCTACGAGCAGTACTTC.

The chain links TRBV5-4 to TRBJ2-2; TRBD1 is a possible D gene (5 bases). CDR3 length: 12 amino acids. The germline gives CDR1 SGHNT, CDR2 YYREEE (reference sequence). With 5 bases removed from V and 8 bases from J, the gap between germline ends came to 10 bases. The CDR3 nucleotides are TGTGCCAGCAGGGGGCTCGTTGGGGAGCTGTTTTTT. This encodes CASRGLVGELFF.

The chain has TRBV7-2 and TRBJ1-5; possibly TRBD1 for D (5 bases). The V and J ends lost 6 bases and 4 bases respectively, with 10 bases between them. The germline CDR1 and CDR2 sequences are SGHTA and FQGNSA. The CDR3 is made up of 13 amino acids. CDR3 amino acids: CASSPQGNQPQHF. The CDR3 DNA reads TGTGCCAGCAGTCCCCAGGGAAATCAGCCCCAGCATTTT.

This chain links TRBV28 with TRBJ1-5; unclear D gene. V lost 3 bases and J lost 4, with 4 bases in between. This CDR3 comprises 12 residues. Germline V CDR1 and CDR2: MDHEN, SYDVKM. CDR3 protein: CASSLRNQPQHF. The CDR3 bases are TGTGCCAGCAGTTTGCGGAATCAGCCCCAGCATTTT.

The chain links TRBV9 to TRBJ2-2; TRBD2 agrees at 9 bases. The CDR3 runs 17 residues. Trimming removed 3 bases from V and 3 bases from J; junction bases left unmatched: 9. Germline assignment: CDR1 SGDLS and CDR2 YYNGEE. For the CDR3, the DNA is TGTGCCAGCAGCGCACCGGGACTAGCATTGGACACCGGGGAGCTGTTTTTT. Translating gives CASSAPGLALDTGELFF.

This clone was seen only once. The chain is built from TRBV7-8 and TRBJ2-2, with D perhaps TRBD2 (5 bases). The CDR3 has 13 residues. The V and J ends lost 4 bases and 7 bases respectively, with 10 bases between them. Germline V gives CDR1 SGHVS, CDR2 FQNEAQ. The CDR3 loop reads CASSSGWGGELFF. The DNA of the CDR3 is TGTGCCAGCAGCTCGGGGTGGGGCGGGGAGCTGTTTTTT.

This clone was observed once. J is TRBJ2-3 and V is TRBV29-1; 11 bases are shared with TRBD2. Germline CDR1 reads SQVTM; CDR2 reads ANQGSEA. V shed 5 bases, J shed 2 bases, and the junction held 6 bases outside the gene matches. The CDR3 runs to 15 residues. In DNA, the CDR3 is TGCAGCGTTAATAGCGGGAGGGCCTACACAGATACGCAGTATTTT. Translated: CSVNSGRAYTDTQYF.

CDR3 protein: CSARGPNEQFF. The CDR3 DNA reads TGCAGTGCTAGGGGCCCCAATGAGCAGTTCTTC. The rearrangement uses TRBV20-1 and TRBJ2-1; D is ambiguous. Germline V CDR1 and CDR2: DFQATT, SNEGSKA (reference sequence). The CDR3 extends over 11 amino acids. V was cut by 3 bases and J by 6 bases, with 6 bases left in between.

The gene calls are TRBV18 and TRBJ1-1; D uncertain. The germline gives CDR1 KGHSH, CDR2 LQKENI. CDR3 size: 13 residues. Trimming cost V 3 bases and J 3 bases, with 8 bases left between them. The CDR3 protein is CASSPPTDTEAFF. CDR3 nucleotides: TGTGCCAGCTCACCCCCCACTGACACTGAAGCTTTCTTT.

The rearrangement links TRBV6-5 to TRBJ2-7; the D call may be TRBD1 or TRBD2 (7 bases each). This CDR3 contains 16 residues. V lost 0 bases and J 6 bases, leaving 18 bases between the germline ends. Looked up from germline, CDR1 is MNHEY and CDR2 is SVGAGI. The chain's CDR3 is CASSYSTNGRGGEQYF. The CDR3 nucleotides read TGTGCCAGCAGTTACTCGACGAATGGCAGGGGGGGCGAGCAGTACTTC.

This clone appeared a single time. The rearrangement links TRBV7-2 to TRBJ2-7; 11 nucleotides align to TRBD1. The germline V gene encodes CDR1 SGHTA and CDR2 FQGNSA. This CDR3 region has 15 residues. Trimming cost V 4 bases and J 4 bases; bases outside gene matches: 6. The CDR3 sequence is CASSYPGTGGYEQYF. The CDR3, as DNA: TGTGCCAGCAGCTACCCCGGGACAGGGGGGTACGAGCAGTACTTC.

This clone appeared a single time. The chain uses TRBV9 and TRBJ1-1; D is undetermined. Trimming removed 4 bases from V and 0 bases from J, with 13 bases in between. In germline, CDR1 is SGDLS, CDR2 YYNGEE. The CDR3 is 15 amino acids. CDR3 amino acids: CASSRSPLLNTEAFF. CDR3 nucleotides: TGTGCCAGCAGCCGATCTCCACTTCTGAACACTGAAGCTTTCTTT.

V and J are TRBV4-2 and TRBJ2-5; TRBD2 matches 14 bases. The CDR3 is 18 amino acids. The germline V gene encodes CDR1 LGHNA and CDR2 YNFKEQ. V was clipped by 1 base and J by 3 bases; unmatched bases: 7. CDR3 protein: CASSQVPGLAGVEETQYF. The CDR3 DNA reads TGTGCCAGCAGCCAAGTCCCGGGACTAGCGGGAGTAGAAGAGACCCAGTACTTC.

A remark on this clone: At the DNA level, this CDR3 is encoded by other sequences in the same sample as well. The gene calls are TRBV7-9 and TRBJ1-2, with 7 positions matching TRBD1. Per the germline V gene, CDR1 is SEHNR and CDR2 is FQNEAQ (reference sequence). The CDR3 covers 13 residues. The J segment lost 5 bases and the V segment lost 1 base, leaving 1 base of the junction unmatched. The CDR3 DNA is TGTGCCAGCAGCTTAGGACAGGGATATGGCTACACCTTC. This sequence encodes CASSLGQGYGYTF.